This T cell receptor (beta chain) stems from a study of human thymus T cells. Overall study results and limits: V and J genes seemed to be used with bias in thymic and blood repertoires.

Here immunoSEQ multiplex PCR was the method, and the copy in TCRdb shows in-frame clones only, minus some. The sample holds tens of thousands of clones, 94% seen once. On this clone itself: Its antigen remains unidentified.

Serving as donors were healthy Finnish infants, each of whom was having open corrective surgery for congenital heart defects. Only four of the eight donors provided a 0.5-1 mL blood sample. The TCR sequence derives from a boy under three years old with a congenital heart defect but otherwise immunologically healthy. The specimen sequenced was blood.

The CDR3 is CASSLWTDNQPQHF. CDR3 DNA: TGTGCCAGCAGTTTATGGACCGACAATCAGCCCCAGCATTTT. The chain joins TRBV28 to TRBJ1-5; unclear D gene. Trimming left V 0 bases short and J 3 bases short, with 6 bases between. There are 14 residues in the CDR3. Per germline, CDR1 MDHEN and CDR2 SYDVKM.